This T cell receptor (beta chain) was observed in a study of blood T cell repertoires in COVID-19. Study-wide context: COVID-19 samples collected from the United States, Italy and Spain covered acute and convalescent phases.

In the authors' workflow: Quantification of nucleated cells was approximated via reference gene primer amplification. Sequenced by immunoSEQ multiplex PCR; TCRdb stores in-frame clones only, minus some. The D gene and trimming were derived from the DNA, and the V and J assignments and clone size from that table. This sample carries about 300,000 clones, about nine tenths of them seen once, and the ten largest clones take 10%. The CDR3 totals 13 residues. Germline V gene lookup returns CDR1 SGHTA and CDR2 FQGTGA. With 0 bases removed from V and 4 bases from J, the gap between germline ends came to 6 bases. Recruits, aged about 18 to 89 years, lived in 24 US areas.

Sample: PBMCs or T cells enriched from blood (not recorded which). The TCR comes from a woman aged 18-35 years who had recovered from COVID-19. The chain uses TRBV7-3 and TRBJ2-5, with D maybe TRBD2 (6 bases). CDR3 in DNA: TGTGCCAGCAGCTTAACGCGGGGAGAGACCCAGTACTTC. It is translated as CASSLTRGETQYF.